This record looks at one T cell receptor beta chain sequence and its context. Its antigen is not yet known. It has no much larger one-base neighbor in the sample; base qualities were not kept. PBMCs were separated by density centrifugation and stained for CD3, CD4 and CD8, after which CD4+ and CD8+ T cells were sorted on a FACSAria. Scalp biopsies and blood samples were obtained from unaffected controls. Library generation was performed with the immunoSEQ multiplex PCR assay. For TCR sequencing, RNA was extracted from every sample and reverse transcribed into cDNA to serve as template. SuperScript III was used for first-strand cDNA synthesis, primed with a 2:1 mix of oligo-dT and random hexamers. A synthetic immune receptor repertoire was used to assess amplification bias, and residual bias was removed computationally. On the authors' methods: Raw reads were preprocessed for error removal, and CDR3 was defined according to IMGT conventions as running from the conserved cysteine to phenylalanine. To get clonality, Shannon entropy was normalized by log2 of the number of productive unique TCRs and the result was subtracted from 1. Scalp TCRbeta sequences were cross-referenced with sorted blood CD4 and CD8 repertoires so that the CD4 or CD8 identity of scalp clones could be inferred. What TCRdb holds here is the immuneACCESS table cut down to in-frame rearrangements. Part of the clones is not present; checked against another copy, under half of the missing clones reflect an unresolved V gene, and the others are unexplained. For V, J and clone size, that table is used; D and trimming come from the DNA. The sample contains roughly 100,000 clones, approximately 60% of them found a single time. Around 9% of the sample goes to the ten largest clones.

The entry originates in a study of CD8+ T cells in alopecia areata (dated by TCRdb to the late 2010s). Broadly, across the study: High-throughput TCRbeta sequencing was used to examine T cell clonal expansion in alopecia areata in both the C3H/HeJ mouse model and human patients. immunoSEQ multiplex PCR using 35 Vbeta forward primers and 13 Jbeta reverse primers was used to amplify TCRbeta CDR3 regions. Human TCRbeta sequencing covered scalp tissue and sorted CD4+ and CD8+ peripheral blood T cells from patchy and totalis/universalis alopecia areata patients and healthy controls. The RNA source kit depended on sample type: the PAXgene miRNA kit for fixed scalp, the miRNeasy kit for PBMCs, and the RNeasy kit for mouse skin. Clonality in the scalp was compared among normal scalp (n=4), patchy alopecia areata scalp (n=8), and alopecia totalis/universalis scalp (n=8).

The germline V gene specifies MDHEN as CDR1 and SYDVKM as CDR2. V loses 5 bases, J loses 6 bases, and the germline ends lie 17 bases apart. Including the terminal cysteine and phenylalanine, the CDR3 comprises 16 residues. Just the 48-base CDR3 DNA is kept, in frame starting at base 1. Overall results and qualifications from the work: Unlike mouse skin, which is dominated by gammadelta T cells, normal human skin has resident alphabeta T cells that are also sequenced, and this complicates analysis of the scalp TCR repertoire. Shared TCR sequences between patients were less evident than in mice, which may be partly attributable to HLA diversity in the patient population. Compared with normal scalp, lesional scalp had higher clonality and more expanded CD8+ clones, particularly in alopecia totalis/universalis, a pattern that suggests antigenic drive.

Sequencing was carried out using CD4+ T cells sorted from blood. This clonotype was obtained from a human donor in good health. The sequence joins TRBV28 to TRBJ1-6, with TRBD1 tentatively as D gene (6 bases match). Read as DNA, the sequence is TGTGCCAGCAGTCCGACGGGAGGGGGGCGTAATTCACCCCTCCACTTT. Its product reads: CASSPTGGGRNSPLHF.